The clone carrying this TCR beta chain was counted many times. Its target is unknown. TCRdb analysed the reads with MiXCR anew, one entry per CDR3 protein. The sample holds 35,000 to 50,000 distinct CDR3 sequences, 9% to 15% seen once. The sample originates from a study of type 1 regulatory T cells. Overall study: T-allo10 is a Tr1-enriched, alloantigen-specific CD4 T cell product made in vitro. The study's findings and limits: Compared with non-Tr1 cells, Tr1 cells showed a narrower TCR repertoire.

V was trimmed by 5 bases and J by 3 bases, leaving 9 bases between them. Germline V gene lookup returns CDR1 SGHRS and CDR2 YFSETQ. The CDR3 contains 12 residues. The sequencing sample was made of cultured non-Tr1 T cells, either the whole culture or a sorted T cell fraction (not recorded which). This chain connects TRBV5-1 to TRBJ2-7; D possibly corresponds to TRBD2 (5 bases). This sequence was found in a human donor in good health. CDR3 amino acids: CASSGEGYEQYF. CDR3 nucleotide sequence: TGCGCCAGCAGTGGAGAGGGCTACGAGCAGTACTTC.